A selection of T cell receptor beta chains follows, all from one sample in a study of CD8 T cells in Susac syndrome. TCRdb itself ran the immunoSEQ multiplex PCR reads through MiXCR, one entry per CDR3 protein. The profile shows 200,000 to 300,000 distinct CDR3 sequences, just under 95% of them singletons. Sequencing was done on a sample of CD4+ T cells from PBMCs. The receptor source for this set is a human donor with multiple sclerosis. CDR3s include the opening cysteine and the closing phenylalanine or tryptophan. Fields, in order: V gene, CDR3 protein.

>TRBV9
CASSPSPGQGLGMNTEAFF
>TRBV7-9
CASRGGRADYTQYF
>TRBV4-1
CASRPTRAGGSHEQYF
>TRBV23-1
CASSLSWQGNTIYF
>TRBV5-1
CASSVRLAGSTDTQYF
>TRBV21-1
CASSKSARPETQYF
>TRBV30
CAWSETGGYGNTIYF
>TRBV10-3
CAISESTSGGTDTQYF
>TRBV29-1
CSVGDGNQPQHF
>TRBV23-1
CASIPDSLNTEAFF
>TRBV6-1
CASTKGTGRADTQYF
>TRBV5-4
CASKRSSGLAGDYEQYF
>TRBV15
CATTPGLAGLYEQYF
>TRBV25-1
CASSELGPVGTYEQYF
>TRBV20-1
CSARSPGGETQYF
>TRBV13
CASSPPGDRGDQTYNEQFF
>TRBV5-1
CASSWGPMQTGDGYTF
>TRBV2
CASRPGQGELVLFF
>TRBV19
CASSDRLSQHF
>TRBV24-1
CATSDPSGSGTDTQYF
>TRBV20-1
CSASSPPQETQYF
>TRBV19
CASSSNTGRSSGYTF
>TRBV12-3/TRBV12-4
CASSLAGSYSNQPQHF
>TRBV7-9
CASSRELDRATGELFF
>TRBV20-1
CSARGGLGTGFVGNTIYF
>TRBV29-1
CSVSRTGEETQYF
>TRBV30
CAWSDLEGTEAFF
>TRBV12-3/TRBV12-4
CASSKDRQTQYF
>TRBV6-1
CASRSLGGLSNQPQHF
>TRBV28
CASTPRQRAKNIQYF
>TRBV11-2
CASSLDLTTNEKLFF
>TRBV5-1
CASSGAGVGRDTQYF
>TRBV27
CASRKTGPANYGYTF
>TRBV4-1
CASTQLGLAGGRDTQYF
>TRBV5-4
CASSGRRRGNTEAFF
>TRBV12-3/TRBV12-4
CASSSTTGVSTEAFF
>TRBV20-1
CSASTVGDTQYF
>TRBV29-1
CSVDPSGGAWYNEQFF
>TRBV3-1
CASSQDPGSDNSPLHF
>TRBV27
CASKELLGAGQGKNIQYF
>TRBV20-1
CSARAQSVRYNEQFF
>TRBV25-1
CASTRTNTGELFF
>TRBV6-1
CASSAPQGRVNEQFF
>TRBV6-5
CASNRASWGQETQYF
>TRBV18
CASSPGQGALTEQYF
>TRBV24-1
CATRTSGAPDTQYF
>TRBV2
CASRAPSGIQYF
>TRBV27
CASSLQKGTGGYNEQFF
>TRBV7-8
CASSLWDSNTEAFF
>TRBV13
CASSLGQSEKLFF
>TRBV5-1
CASSGGLAGAYNEQFF
>TRBV5-6
CASSKGDRAILLAKNIQYF
>TRBV10-3
CAISESTGRADTQYF
>TRBV5-4
CASSLGLAGAQDTQYF
>TRBV5-1
CASSLDGGGGYTF